The rows below give T cell receptor beta chains drawn from one sample of a study of CD8 T cells in Susac syndrome. TCRdb re-called the immunoSEQ multiplex PCR reads with MiXCR, one entry per CDR3 protein. The repertoire has over 80,000 distinct CDR3 sequences, approximately 92% of them found once; the top ten carry roughly 0.3%. Material for sequencing was CD8+ T cells from PBMCs. These receptors were taken from a human donor in good health. The CDR3 runs from the conserved cysteine through the conserved F or W. D genes are given only for firm matches. Only some rows state a clone size, as once, few, many or a class for expanded clones.

CDR3nt	CDR3aa	v_gene	d_gene	j_gene	abundance
TGTGCCAGCAGCCGATCACTAGGGGAGCTGTTTTTT	CASSRSLGELFF	TRBV13	-	TRBJ2-2	-
TGCGCCAGCCGCTTAGCCAGCTCCTACGAGCAGTACTTC	CASRLASSYEQYF	TRBV5-1	-	TRBJ2-7	-
TGTGCCACCATGGGGGAAAACGGGGAGCTGTTTTTT	CATMGENGELFF	TRBV24-1	-	TRBJ2-2	-
TGTGCCAGCAGCTTGGATCCCTCCTATAGCTCCTACGAGCAGTACTTC	CASSLDPSYSSYEQYF	TRBV5-8	-	TRBJ2-7	-
TGTGCCAGCAGCGTAGGGTCCGGGTTGGGTGGCTACACCTTC	CASSVGSGLGGYTF	TRBV9	-	TRBJ1-2	-
TGTGCCAGCAGCCCCGGACTAGCGGACGAAGAGACCCAGTACTTC	CASSPGLADEETQYF	TRBV7-2	TRBD2	TRBJ2-5	once
TGTGCCAGCAGCCCAAATGGTGAGCAGTTCTTC	CASSPNGEQFF	TRBV7-6	-	TRBJ2-1	-
TGTGCCAGCAGGGAGACAGGGGCGGTGAATCAGCCCCAGCATTTT	CASRETGAVNQPQHF	TRBV2	TRBD1	TRBJ1-5	once
TGCGCCAGCAGCCCTGGCGCCAACGTCCTGACTTTC	CASSPGANVLTF	TRBV4-1	-	TRBJ2-6	-
TGTGCCAGCACCCACCTAGCGGGGGGTAACAATGAGCAGTTCTTC	CASTHLAGGNNEQFF	TRBV25-1	TRBD2	TRBJ2-1	-
TGTGCCAGCAGTATCGGACGGAGCACTGAAGCTTTCTTT	CASSIGRSTEAFF	TRBV27	-	TRBJ1-1	-
TGTGCCATCAGTTCCGGAAGCTCTGGAAACACCATATATTTT	CAISSGSSGNTIYF	TRBV10-3	-	TRBJ1-3	-
TGCAGCGTTGAATCAGGGCAAGAGACCCAGTACTTC	CSVESGQETQYF	TRBV29-1	-	TRBJ2-5	-
TGTGCCAGCAGTGAAAGTGGCTCTGGAAACACCATATATTTT	CASSESGSGNTIYF	TRBV2	-	TRBJ1-3	-
TGTGCCAGCAGCGAAAAGCGGGGGTGGGCCACAGATACGCAATATTTT	CASSEKRGWATDTQYF	TRBV7-8	TRBD2	TRBJ2-3	-
TGCAGCGTTTCTTACAATGAGCAGTTCTTC	CSVSYNEQFF	TRBV29-1	-	TRBJ2-1	-
TGTGCCAGCCTTCGGGGCTCGGCTAATGAAAAACTGTTTTTT	CASLRGSANEKLFF	TRBV3-1	-	TRBJ1-4	-
TGTGCCAGCAGCCAAGACAGGGAACAAGAGACCCAGTACTTC	CASSQDREQETQYF	TRBV3-1	-	TRBJ2-5	-
TGTGCCAGTAGTAGTGTGGAAGGGACTTCCTACGAGCAGTACTTC	CASSSVEGTSYEQYF	TRBV19	-	TRBJ2-7	-
TGTGCCAGCAGCCCGGACTGGAATAGCAATCAGCCCCAGCATTTT	CASSPDWNSNQPQHF	TRBV7-6	-	TRBJ1-5	-
TGTGCTAGTGGTCGGGTGCAGAACACTGAAGCTTTCTTT	CASGRVQNTEAFF	TRBV12-5	-	TRBJ1-1	-
TGTGCCAGCAGCCTCCTAACTCAACCGGGTCAGCCCCAGCATTTT	CASSLLTQPGQPQHF	TRBV3-1	-	TRBJ1-5	once
TGTGCCAGCACCCACTCCAAATATGGCTACACCTTC	CASTHSKYGYTF	TRBV12-3/TRBV12-4	-	TRBJ1-2	-
TGTGCCTGGACGGGGGGGTTTGGAGATACGCAGTATTTT	CAWTGGFGDTQYF	TRBV30	TRBD2	TRBJ2-3	-
TGTGCCACCCTACCAGAGGGGTTCTCCTACAACGAGCAGTTCTTC	CATLPEGFSYNEQFF	TRBV2	-	TRBJ2-1	-
TGCAGTGCTAGAGATGGATACGCGGGAAGCACAGATACGCAGTATTTT	CSARDGYAGSTDTQYF	TRBV20-1	-	TRBJ2-3	-
TGCGCCAGCGGGGAGCAGCCCCAGCATTTT	CASGEQPQHF	TRBV10-2	-	TRBJ1-5	-
TGTGCCAGCAGCGCGTGGGGGAGAGATACGCAGTATTTT	CASSAWGRDTQYF	TRBV2	-	TRBJ2-3	once